What follows are 14 T cell receptor beta chains derived from one specimen sequenced in a study of blood T cell repertoires in COVID-19. Here immunoSEQ multiplex PCR was the method, and the copy in TCRdb shows in-frame clones only, minus some. Of 350,000 to 400,000 clones in the sample, about 88% were seen once. The sample comprised PBMCs or T cells enriched from blood (not recorded which). These receptors all stem from a woman between 18 and 29 years old who had recovered from COVID-19.

Details on this clone: At one end the junction does not follow the germline gene, possibly because of a read error. V gene TRBV7-7 combines with J gene TRBJ2-1; maybe TRBD1 (6 bases). The CDR3 is 17 residues long. The germline V gene encodes CDR1 SSHAT and CDR2 FNYEAQ (reference sequence). CDR3 amino acids: CASSLDGLGASRGEQFF. CDR3 bases: TGTGCTAGCAGCTTAGATGGTCTGGGGGCGTCTCGAGGTGAGCAGTTCTTC.

The CDR3 loop is CASSEGGLMNTEAFF. CDR3 sequence (DNA): TGCGCCAGCAGTGAGGGCGGACTCATGAACACTGAAGCTTTCTTT. The J gene is TRBJ1-1, the V gene TRBV10-2; the D is unclear. Germline V gene sequence: CDR1 WSHSY, CDR2 SAAADI. V lost 2 bases and J lost 0, with 10 bases in between. The CDR3 is 15 amino acids.

This clone has only a few counts. The rearrangement uses TRBV15 and TRBJ1-4; the D gene is possibly TRBD1 (5 bases). This CDR3 is 16 amino acids long. Germline values: CDR1 LNHNV, CDR2 YYDKDF (reference sequence). The V gene lost 5 bases and the J gene lost 0 bases, with 13 bases spanning the gap. The CDR3: CATSVKPRATNEKLFF. CDR3 DNA: TGTGCCACCAGCGTAAAGCCCAGGGCAACTAATGAAAAACTGTTTTTT.

The chain recombines TRBV5-1 with TRBJ2-3; tentative D call: TRBD2 (5 bases). Germline lookup yields CDR1 SGHRS and CDR2 YFSETQ. Trimming removed 4 bases at V and 6 bases at J, with 21 bases between. The CDR3 is 16 amino acids. CDR3 DNA: TGCGCCAGCAGCCCGCCCACTAGTTCGGGGTTGGATACGCAGTATTTT. It translates to CASSPPTSSGLDTQYF.

This chain links TRBV28 with TRBJ1-3; D remains unclear. The CDR3 extends over 14 amino acids. V was clipped by 8 bases and J by 4 bases, with 15 bases between them. The germline gives CDR1 MDHEN, CDR2 SYDVKM. The CDR3 DNA follows: TGTGCCAGCCACAGTCTTCCGGCGGGAAACACCATATATTTT. It yields the protein CASHSLPAGNTIYF.

The chain joins TRBV19 to TRBJ1-6; D is uncertain. The germline gives CDR1 LNHDA, CDR2 SQIVND (reference sequence). V was pared by 5 bases and J by 8 bases, with 25 bases between. The CDR3 is made up of 18 amino acids. CDR3 region: CASSQRSRQEVGDSPLHF. The CDR3 DNA reads as TGTGCCAGTAGTCAGCGGTCGCGGCAGGAGGTGGGAGATTCACCCCTCCACTTT.

The chain employs TRBV6-5 and TRBJ1-2; a weak D match, TRBD1 (6 bases). This CDR3 spans 14 amino acids. V was trimmed by 2 bases and J by 2 bases, leaving 9 bases between them. The V gene's germline CDR1 is MNHEY and CDR2 SVGAGI. CDR3 sequence (DNA): TGTGCCAGCAGTTACGAGGGGGGGAACTATGGCTACACCTTC. This translates into CASSYEGGNYGYTF.

This clone was observed a few times. The chain carries TRBV2 and TRBJ1-5; D is possibly TRBD1 (6 bases). V was trimmed by 6 bases and J by 1 base, leaving 16 bases between them. Germline V lookup: CDR1 SNHLY, CDR2 FYNNEI. This CDR3 region has 16 residues. For the CDR3, the DNA is TGTGCCAGCAGCCCTGCCCCAGGGGCCAGCAATCAGCCCCAGCATTTT. It specifies CASSPAPGASNQPQHF.

This clone was counted a few times. This chain joins TRBV5-8 and TRBJ1-1; a possible D gene is TRBD1 (5 bases). The CDR3 is 15 amino acids. V dropped 1 base and J dropped 5 bases, with 15 bases sitting between them. CDR1 and CDR2 (germline): SGHTS, YDEGEE. The CDR3 here is CASSLMARERTEAFF. DNA for the CDR3: TGTGCCAGCAGCTTGATGGCCAGGGAAAGAACTGAAGCTTTCTTT.

The chain is built from TRBV7-3 and TRBJ2-5, with unresolved D. The CDR3 runs 13 residues. V lost 2 bases to trimming and J lost 3 bases, with 7 bases between them. The germline V gene has CDR1 SGHTA and CDR2 FQGTGA. The CDR3 coding sequence is TGTGCCAGCAGCTTAGGGCCTAAAGAGACCCAGTACTTC. Translated, it gives CASSLGPKETQYF.

The chain has TRBV19 and TRBJ2-7; tentative D call: TRBD1 (6 bases). V lost 4 bases, J lost 0 bases, and 10 bases lay in between. Germline V gene sequence: CDR1 LNHDA, CDR2 SQIVND (reference sequence). The CDR3 length is 14 residues. The CDR3 is CASSNDRSSYEQYF. DNA of the CDR3: TGTGCCAGTAGTAACGACAGGAGCTCCTACGAGCAGTACTTC.

This clone was counted a few times. The chain couples TRBV3-1 (or the pseudogene TRBV3-2) to TRBJ1-5; D not resolved. The germline V gene has CDR1 LGHDT and CDR2 YNNKEL (reference sequence). Trimming cost V 4 bases and J 4 bases, with 8 bases left between them. CDR3 length: 13 amino acids. CDR3: CASSLGSNQPQHF. CDR3 coding DNA: TGTGCCAGCAGCCTCGGGAGTAATCAGCCCCAGCATTTT.

The chain recombines TRBV6-5 with TRBJ1-4, with 7 bases matching TRBD1. Germline V lookup: CDR1 MNHEY, CDR2 SVGAGI. CDR3 length: 15 amino acids. The ends lost 5 bases at V and 2 bases at J; junction bases unmatched: 5. CDR3 protein: CASSRQGTTNEKLFF. The CDR3 DNA sequence: TGTGCCAGCAGTCGACAGGGAACCACTAATGAAAAACTGTTTTTT.

This chain links TRBV19 with TRBJ2-7, with TRBD1 identical over 7 bases. The CDR3 consists of 11 residues. V was pared by 4 bases and J by 6 bases, with 0 bases of the junction left unmatched. Germline V CDR1 and CDR2: LNHDA, SQIVND (reference sequence). The CDR3: CASSTGGEQYF. The DNA of the CDR3 is TGTGCCAGTAGTACAGGGGGCGAGCAGTACTTC.